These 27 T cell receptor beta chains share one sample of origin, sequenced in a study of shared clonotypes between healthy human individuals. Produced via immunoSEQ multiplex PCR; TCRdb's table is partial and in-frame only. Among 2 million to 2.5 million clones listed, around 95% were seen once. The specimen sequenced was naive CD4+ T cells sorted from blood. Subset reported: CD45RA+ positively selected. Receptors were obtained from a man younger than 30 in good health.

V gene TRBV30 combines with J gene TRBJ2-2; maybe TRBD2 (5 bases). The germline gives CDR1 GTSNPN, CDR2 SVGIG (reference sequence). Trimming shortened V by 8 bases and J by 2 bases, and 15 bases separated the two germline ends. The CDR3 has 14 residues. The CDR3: CARGAQLNTGELFF. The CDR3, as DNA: TGTGCCCGGGGAGCCCAACTTAACACCGGGGAGCTGTTTTTT.

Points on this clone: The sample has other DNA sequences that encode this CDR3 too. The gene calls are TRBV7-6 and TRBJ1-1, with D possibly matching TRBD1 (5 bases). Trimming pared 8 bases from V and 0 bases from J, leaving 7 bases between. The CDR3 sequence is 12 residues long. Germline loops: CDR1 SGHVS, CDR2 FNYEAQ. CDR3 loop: CASSGVNTEAFF. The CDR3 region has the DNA TGTGCCAGCTCGGGGGTGAACACTGAAGCTTTCTTT.

The CDR3 DNA reads TGTGCCAGTACCATCGAGGGGGCGAATTCACCCCTCCACTTT. This sequence encodes CASTIEGANSPLHF. This sequence joins TRBV19 and TRBJ1-6, with 7 bases identical to TRBD1. From germline, CDR1 is LNHDA and CDR2 SQIVND (reference sequence). The length of the CDR3 is 14 residues. The V and J ends lost 7 bases and 7 bases, in that order; junction bases with no gene match: 7.

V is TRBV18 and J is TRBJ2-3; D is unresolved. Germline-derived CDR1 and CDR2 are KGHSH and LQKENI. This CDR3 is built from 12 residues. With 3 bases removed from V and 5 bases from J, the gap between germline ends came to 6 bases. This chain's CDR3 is CASSPAGDTQYF. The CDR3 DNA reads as TGTGCCAGCTCACCGGCAGGAGATACGCAGTATTTT.

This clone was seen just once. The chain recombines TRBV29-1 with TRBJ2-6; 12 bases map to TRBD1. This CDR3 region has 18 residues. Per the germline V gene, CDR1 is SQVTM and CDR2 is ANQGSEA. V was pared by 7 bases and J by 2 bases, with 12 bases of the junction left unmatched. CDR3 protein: CSGPGQGALVPGANVLTF. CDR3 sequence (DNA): TGCAGCGGCCCGGGACAGGGGGCGCTGGTCCCTGGGGCCAACGTCCTGACTTTC.

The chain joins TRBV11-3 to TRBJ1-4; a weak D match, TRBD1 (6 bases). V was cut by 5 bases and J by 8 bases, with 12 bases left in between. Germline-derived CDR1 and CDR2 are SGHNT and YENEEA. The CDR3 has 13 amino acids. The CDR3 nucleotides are TGTGCCAGCAGCCGCACAGGGTCCGAAAAACTGTTTTTT. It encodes CASSRTGSEKLFF.

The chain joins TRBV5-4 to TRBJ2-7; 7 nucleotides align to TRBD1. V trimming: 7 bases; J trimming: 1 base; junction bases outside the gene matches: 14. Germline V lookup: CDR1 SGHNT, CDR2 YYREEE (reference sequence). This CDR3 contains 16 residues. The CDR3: CASGRRGQGQSYEQYF. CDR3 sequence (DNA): TGTGCCAGCGGACGTAGGGGGCAGGGACAATCCTACGAGCAGTACTTC.

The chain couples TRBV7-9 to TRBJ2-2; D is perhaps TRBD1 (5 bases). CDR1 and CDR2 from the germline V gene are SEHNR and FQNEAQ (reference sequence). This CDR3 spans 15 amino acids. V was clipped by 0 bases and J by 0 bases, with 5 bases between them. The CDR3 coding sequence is TGTGCCAGCAGCTTAGCGGGGCCGAACACCGGGGAGCTGTTTTTT. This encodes CASSLAGPNTGELFF. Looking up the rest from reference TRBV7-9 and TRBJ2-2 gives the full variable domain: DTGVSQNPRHKITKRGQNVTFRCDPISEHNRLYWYRQTLGQGPEFLTYFQNEAQLEKSRLLSDRFSAERPKGSFSTLEIQRTEQGDSAMYLCASSLAGPNTGELFFGEGSRLTVL.

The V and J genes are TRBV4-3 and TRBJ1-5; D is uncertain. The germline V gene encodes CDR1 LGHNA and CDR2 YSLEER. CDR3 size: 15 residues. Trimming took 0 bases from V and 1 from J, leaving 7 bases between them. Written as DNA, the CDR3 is TGCGCCAGCAGCCAAGATGCGGTCAGCAATCAGCCCCAGCATTTT. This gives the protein CASSQDAVSNQPQHF.

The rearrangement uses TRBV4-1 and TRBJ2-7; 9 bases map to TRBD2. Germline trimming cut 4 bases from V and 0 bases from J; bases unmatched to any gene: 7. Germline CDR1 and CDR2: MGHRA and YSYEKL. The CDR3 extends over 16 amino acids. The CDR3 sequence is CASSPRLAASSYEQYF. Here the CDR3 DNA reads TGCGCCAGCAGCCCGCGACTAGCGGCGAGCTCCTACGAGCAGTACTTC.

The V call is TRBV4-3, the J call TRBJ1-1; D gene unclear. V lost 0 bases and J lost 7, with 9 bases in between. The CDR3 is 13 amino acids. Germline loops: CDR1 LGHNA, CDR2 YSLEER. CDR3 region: CASSQDPGNEAFF. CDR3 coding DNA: TGCGCCAGCAGCCAAGATCCGGGTAATGAAGCTTTCTTT.

CDR3 coding DNA: TGTGCCTGGAACGGGGGACTAGCGGACTCCCAGTACTTC. As protein: CAWNGGLADSQYF. The V and J genes are TRBV30 and TRBJ2-7; 11 bases align to TRBD2. V was pared by 4 bases and J by 10 bases, with 9 bases of the junction left unmatched. The CDR3 totals 13 residues. The germline CDR1 and CDR2 sequences are GTSNPN and SVGIG (reference sequence).

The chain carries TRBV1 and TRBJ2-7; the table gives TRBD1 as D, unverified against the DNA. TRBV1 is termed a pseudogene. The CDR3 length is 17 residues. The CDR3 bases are TGCACCAGCAGCCCGCCCCCGGGACATCCCCCACCTTACGAGCAGTACTTC. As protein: CTSSPPPGHPPPYEQYF.

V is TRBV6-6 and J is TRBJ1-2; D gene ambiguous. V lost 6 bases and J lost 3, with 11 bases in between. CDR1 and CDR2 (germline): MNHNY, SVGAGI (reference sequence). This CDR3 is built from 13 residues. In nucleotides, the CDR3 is TGTGCCAGCAGCCCCCGATTCGACTATGGCTACACCTTC. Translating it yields CASSPRFDYGYTF.

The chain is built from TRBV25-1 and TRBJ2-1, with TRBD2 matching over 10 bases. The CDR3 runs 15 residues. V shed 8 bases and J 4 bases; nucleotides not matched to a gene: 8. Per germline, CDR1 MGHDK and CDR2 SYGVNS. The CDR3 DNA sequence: TGTGCCAGCTCTACAGCGGGGGGGGCTTACAATGAGCAGTTCTTC. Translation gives CASSTAGGAYNEQFF.

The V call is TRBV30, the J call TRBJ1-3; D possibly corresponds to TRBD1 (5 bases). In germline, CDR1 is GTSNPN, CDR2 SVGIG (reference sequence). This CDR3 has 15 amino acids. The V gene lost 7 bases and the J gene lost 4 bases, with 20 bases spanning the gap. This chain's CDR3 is CASEGRGLGGNTIYF. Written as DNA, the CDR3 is TGTGCCTCGGAGGGTAGGGGTTTGGGGGGAAACACCATATATTTT. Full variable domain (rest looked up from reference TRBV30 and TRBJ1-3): SQTIHQWPATLVQPVGSPLSLECTVEGTSNPNLYWYRQAAGRGLQLLFYSVGIGQISSEVPQNLSASRPQDRQFILSSKKLLLSDSGFYLCASEGRGLGGNTIYFGEGSWLTVV.

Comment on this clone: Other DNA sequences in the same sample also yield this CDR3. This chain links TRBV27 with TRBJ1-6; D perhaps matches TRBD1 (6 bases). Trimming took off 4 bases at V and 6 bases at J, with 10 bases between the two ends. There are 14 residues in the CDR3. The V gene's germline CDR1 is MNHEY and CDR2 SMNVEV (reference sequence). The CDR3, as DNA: TGTGCCAGCAGTTACGGACAGACTAATTCACCCCTCCACTTT. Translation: CASSYGQTNSPLHF.

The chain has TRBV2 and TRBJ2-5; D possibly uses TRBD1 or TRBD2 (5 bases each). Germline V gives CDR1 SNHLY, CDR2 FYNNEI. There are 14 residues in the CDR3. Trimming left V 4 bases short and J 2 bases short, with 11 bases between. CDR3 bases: TGTGCCAGCAGTGGGGGCGGGCTTCAAGAGACCCAGTACTTC. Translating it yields CASSGGGLQETQYF.

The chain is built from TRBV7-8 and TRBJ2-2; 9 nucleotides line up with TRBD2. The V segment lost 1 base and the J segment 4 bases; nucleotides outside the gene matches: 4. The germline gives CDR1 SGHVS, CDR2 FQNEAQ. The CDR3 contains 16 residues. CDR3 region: CASSLDRAGGTGELFF. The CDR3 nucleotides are TGTGCCAGCAGCTTAGACCGAGCGGGGGGCACCGGGGAGCTGTTTTTT.

The CDR3 nucleotides are TGTGCCAGCAGCTTAAGGGGGGTGAACACTGAAGCTTTCTTT. This codes for CASSLRGVNTEAFF. This chain links TRBV7-2 with TRBJ1-1; weak D call: TRBD1 (6 bases). V was shortened by 2 bases and J by 0 bases, with 7 bases between the two germline ends. This CDR3 has 14 residues. The V gene's germline CDR1 is SGHTA and CDR2 FQGNSA.

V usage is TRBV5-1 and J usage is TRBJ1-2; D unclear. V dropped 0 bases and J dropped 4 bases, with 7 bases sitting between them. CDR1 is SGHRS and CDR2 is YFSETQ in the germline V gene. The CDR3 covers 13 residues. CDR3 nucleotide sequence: TGCGCCAGCAGCTTGGCGGACTTCTATGGCTACACCTTC. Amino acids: CASSLADFYGYTF.

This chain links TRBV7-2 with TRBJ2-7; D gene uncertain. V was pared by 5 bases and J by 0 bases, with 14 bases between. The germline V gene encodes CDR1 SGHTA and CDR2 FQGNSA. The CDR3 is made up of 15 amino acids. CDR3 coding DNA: TGTGCCAGCAGCCCCGAACCCCAAAGCTCCTACGAGCAGTACTTC. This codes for CASSPEPQSSYEQYF.

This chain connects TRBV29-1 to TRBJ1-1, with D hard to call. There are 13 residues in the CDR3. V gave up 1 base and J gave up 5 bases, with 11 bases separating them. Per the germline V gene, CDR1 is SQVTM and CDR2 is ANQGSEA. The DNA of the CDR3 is TGCAGCGTTGAAGGACGGGTAGAGACTGAAGCTTTCTTT. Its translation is CSVEGRVETEAFF.

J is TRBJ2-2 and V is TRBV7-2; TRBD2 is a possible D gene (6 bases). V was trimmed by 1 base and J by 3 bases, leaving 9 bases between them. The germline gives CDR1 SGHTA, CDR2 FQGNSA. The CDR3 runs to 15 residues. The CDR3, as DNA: TGTGCCAGCAGCTTAGGGGGGGTTCACACCGGGGAGCTGTTTTTT. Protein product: CASSLGGVHTGELFF.

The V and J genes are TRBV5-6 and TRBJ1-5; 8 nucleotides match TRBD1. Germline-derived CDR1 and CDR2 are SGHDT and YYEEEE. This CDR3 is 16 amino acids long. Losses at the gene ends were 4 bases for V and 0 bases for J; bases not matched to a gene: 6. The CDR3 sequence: CASSRTGRSSNQPQHF. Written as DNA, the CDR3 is TGTGCCAGCAGCAGGACAGGGCGGTCTAGCAATCAGCCCCAGCATTTT. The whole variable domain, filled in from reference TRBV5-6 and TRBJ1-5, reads DAGVTQSPTHLIKTRGQQVTLRCSPKSGHDTVSWYQQALGQGPQFIFQYYEEEERQRGNFPDRFSGHQFPNYSSELNVNALLLGDSALYLCASSRTGRSSNQPQHFGDGTRLSIL.

The CDR3 reads CASSLELAGGLHEQFF. The DNA for the CDR3 is TGTGCCAGCAGCTTAGAGCTAGCGGGAGGGTTACATGAGCAGTTCTTC. The V and J genes are TRBV7-2 and TRBJ2-1; 12 bases match TRBD2. This CDR3 has 16 residues. Looked up from germline, CDR1 is SGHTA and CDR2 is FQGNSA. J gave up 8 bases and V 1 base, and 6 bases lay outside the gene matches.

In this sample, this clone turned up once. Written as DNA, the CDR3 is TGCGCCAGCAGCCAAGAGCCAGCCGACACCGGGGAGCTGTTTTTT. Residues: CASSQEPADTGELFF. V is TRBV4-3 and J is TRBJ2-2; D gene uncertain. CDR1 and CDR2 (germline): LGHNA, YSLEER. Trimming removed 0 bases at V and 3 bases at J, with 8 bases between. There are 15 residues in the CDR3.